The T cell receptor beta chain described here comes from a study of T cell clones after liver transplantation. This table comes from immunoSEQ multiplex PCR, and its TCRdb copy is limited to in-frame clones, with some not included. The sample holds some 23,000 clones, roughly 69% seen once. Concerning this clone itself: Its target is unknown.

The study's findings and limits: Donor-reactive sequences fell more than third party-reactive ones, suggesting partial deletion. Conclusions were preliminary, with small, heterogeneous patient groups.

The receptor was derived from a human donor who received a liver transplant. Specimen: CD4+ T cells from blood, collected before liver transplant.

CDR3 sequence: CASSSPDRFSNYGYTF. The CDR3 DNA is TGTGCCAGCAGCTCCCCCGACAGGTTTTCCAACTATGGCTACACCTTC. The chain joins TRBV7-9 to TRBJ1-2; D might be TRBD1 (6 bases). The CDR3 is made up of 16 amino acids. Germline assignment: CDR1 SEHNR and CDR2 FQNEAQ (reference sequence). V lost 4 bases and J 2 bases, leaving 17 bases between the germline ends.